This T cell receptor (beta chain) stems from a study of beta chain features in type 1 diabetes. Whole-study findings and limits: Patients' naive, central memory and regulatory TCRB repertoires appeared more alike than those of healthy donors. TCRB CDR3 length was moderately but significantly reduced in all four CD4+ subsets of Type 1 diabetes patients. An over-representation of cells with high TCR expression could result from cDNA sequencing.

For this clone: Its antigen is as yet unknown.

The germline V gene encodes CDR1 GTSNPN and CDR2 SVGIG (reference sequence). The trim removed 2 bases at V and 4 bases at J, leaving 5 bases unmatched. This CDR3 contains 14 residues. Every bit of the isolated RNA underwent reverse transcription, so sequencing read expressed TCRB transcripts. Assay used: immunoSEQ multiplex PCR; TCRdb lists only in-frame clones, some missing. Among roughly 100,000 clones listed, around 30% were seen once. Sorting with CD45RO/CCR7/CD25/CD127/CD95/CD27 yielded naive, central memory, regulatory and stem-like memory CD4+ cells. The chain links TRBV30 to TRBJ1-3; 7 positions match TRBD1. The clonotype comes from a woman aged 18 to 35 with type 1 diabetes. Sequenced input: central memory CD4+ T cells from blood. CDR3 loop: CAWSRTGSGNTIYF. The CDR3 DNA reads TGTGCCTGGAGTCGGACAGGATCCGGAAACACCATATATTTT.